This T cell receptor (beta chain) was sequenced during a study of blood T cell repertoires in COVID-19. Study background: Sites in the United States, Italy and Spain provided acute and convalescent COVID-19 samples. In each case, the material was cDNA or gDNA derived from T cells, B-cell-depleted T cells, or PBMCs.

In the original analysis: Estimation of nucleated cell counts relied on the amplification of reference gene primers. The table came from immunoSEQ multiplex PCR; TCRdb's copy has only in-frame clones and leaves some out. The V and J calls and clone size are taken from that table; D and trimming were inferred from the DNA. The data show 130,000 to 150,000 clones, just under 80% seen once. This clone appeared a few times. CDR3 length: 13 amino acids. Germline loops: CDR1 MRHNA, CDR2 SNTAGT. V was clipped by 2 bases and J by 9 bases; unmatched bases: 3. This TCR came from a woman aged 55 to 70 with acute or convalescent COVID-19. The sequenced material came from peripheral blood. The chain links TRBV6-4 to TRBJ2-4; 8 nucleotides match TRBD1. The CDR3 DNA follows: TGTGCCAGCAGTGACGAAACAGGGGGCATTCAGTACTTC. It codes for CASSDETGGIQYF.